This T cell receptor (beta chain) is from a study of beta chain features in type 1 diabetes. General study points: Across patients, naive, central memory and Treg TCRB repertoires exhibited apparently greater similarity than was observed across healthy donors. Shortening of TCRB CDR3s, moderate but significant, appeared in all four CD4+ subsets of Type 1 diabetes patients.

The whole isolated RNA underwent reverse transcription, so sequencing captured expressed TCRB transcripts. Some clones are missing from TCRdb's copy, which holds only in-frame ones; the method was immunoSEQ multiplex PCR. The table lists 500,000 to 850,000 clones, more than 12% of them singletons. Worth noting for this clone: Its antigen is unknown.

The germline V and J ends were trimmed by 3 bases and 2 bases, with 7 bases remaining between them. The germline gives CDR1 SGHTA, CDR2 FQGNSA. The CDR3 spans 13 residues. The origin of this receptor is a man between 18 and 35 years old with type 1 diabetes. The genes are TRBV7-2 and TRBJ2-5; no definite D call. The sequenced material came from naive CD4+ T cells from blood. CDR3 region: CASSFWGQETQYF. The CDR3 DNA reads TGTGCCAGCAGCTTTTGGGGACAAGAGACCCAGTACTTC.